The clone carrying this T cell receptor (beta chain) was seen a handful of times. This record comes from a study of blood T cell repertoires in COVID-19. Study-wide context: The United States, Italy and Spain supplied acute and convalescent COVID-19 samples. The cDNA or gDNA used as material had been derived from T cells, B-cell-depleted T cells, or PBMCs.

V lost 4 bases to trimming and J lost 0 bases, with 10 bases between them. CDR1 is LGHDT and CDR2 is YNNKEL in the germline V gene (reference sequence). CDR3 length: 15 residues. Original processing methods: Estimation of nucleated cell counts was performed using reference gene primer amplification. Data came from immunoSEQ multiplex PCR; TCRdb stores just in-frame clones and leaves some out. The V and J calls and clone size were taken over from that table, and D and trimming were inferred from the DNA. This sample yields some 56,000 clones, of which 86% are seen a single time; 20% to 25% belongs to the top ten.

The V and J genes are TRBV3-1 (or the pseudogene TRBV3-2) and TRBJ1-3; no reliable D call. This TCR was sampled from a woman aged 80 or over with acute or convalescent COVID-19. Sequenced material: peripheral blood. The CDR3 reads CASSPDWYSGNTIYF. CDR3 in DNA: TGTGCCAGCAGCCCTGACTGGTACTCTGGAAACACCATATATTTT.